This TCR beta chain was documented in a study of OX40 agonist ivuxolimab in advanced cancers. Concerning the study at large: Ivuxolimab was an agonistic, fully human IgG2 monoclonal antibody directed against OX40 (CD134), a costimulatory receptor. Intravenous ivuxolimab was administered to patients every 2 weeks at six dose levels: 0.01, 0.1, 0.3, 1.5, 3 and 10 mg/kg. Among the 52 dose-escalation patients, about 20 had hepatocellular carcinoma, about 15 melanoma, 9 renal cell carcinoma and 9 head and neck cancer. A male proportion of approximately 83% and a mean age of about 60 years, ranging from about 20 to 85, were recorded for the dose-escalation cohort. Patients were allowed to have had prior anti-PD-1, anti-PD-L1 or anti-CTLA-4 therapy, and 40% of the dose-escalation patients had been treated with checkpoint inhibitors. Partial responses occurred in three dose-escalation patients, of whom one had hepatocellular carcinoma and two had cutaneous melanoma. The purpose of peripheral TCRbeta sequencing was to test whether ivuxolimab changed TCR sequence diversity and led to clonal T-cell expansion. The paper describes the monotherapy dose-escalation part (N of about 52 patients) of the phase I trial of ivuxolimab. What the work shows at the level of the full study, not this receptor alone: At doses of 0.1 to 3.0 mg/kg, clonal expansion of both CD4+ and CD8+ T cells in blood was seen between baseline and week 6. After ivuxolimab, CD8+ T cells had more expanded clones than CD4+ T cells on average. In the 0.1-3.0 mg/kg groups, partial responders had among the lowest normalized peripheral clonal expansion, particularly in CD8+ T cells. Low levels of normalized T-cell clonal expansion were also seen in some patients who did not respond. Which antigens the clonally expanded peripheral T cells were specific for was not determined.

This clone occurred once. No cognate antigen has been identified for it. Base-call qualities are not available, and no considerably larger clone is one nucleotide away. The trial excluded patients who had a history of autoimmune disease or who were on systemic immunosuppression. In every dose cohort, peripheral blood was drawn for TCR sequencing at baseline, cycle 4 day 1, and cycle 7 day 1. The samples were taken from a phase I, first-in-human, multicenter, open-label dose-escalation trial of ivuxolimab. Adults with locally advanced or metastatic melanoma, renal cell, hepatocellular, or head and neck squamous cell carcinoma were enrolled in the trial. Before TCR sequencing, CD4+ T cells and CD8+ T cells from peripheral blood were sorted into separate populations. The CDR3 measures 15 amino acids from cysteine to phenylalanine. Here the CDR3 DNA is all that survives: 45 bases in frame from base 1. Unmatched junction bases come to 4, with V trimmed by 6 bases and J by 0 bases. CDR1 and CDR2 (LNHDA, SQIVND) derive from the germline V gene (reference sequence).

Genomic DNA was isolated from the sorted cells so that the TCRbeta CDR3 region could be sequenced. TCRbeta CDR3 regions were sequenced using the immunoSEQ Assay. TCRdb limited this immuneACCESS table to in-frame rearrangements with V and J called. A share of clones is missing; checked studies link under half to unresolved V genes, and the rest is unexplained. This sample has 95,000 to 150,000 clones in its table, and 80% to 95% of those were observed once. The ten largest clones take up more than 0.15% of the sample. This chain joins TRBV19 to TRBJ2-1, with 8 middle bases fitting TRBD1. Sequences were derived from CD4+ or CD8+ T cells sorted from blood, sampled in a trial of the OX40 agonist ivuxolimab. This clonotype was obtained from an adult with an advanced solid tumor such as melanoma, head and neck, liver or kidney cancer. CDR3 protein: CASRRTGSSYNEQFF. In nucleotide form, the sequence is TGTGCCAGTAGGCGGACAGGGAGCTCCTACAATGAGCAGTTCTTC.